This TCR beta chain was captured by sequencing in a study of OX40 agonist ivuxolimab in advanced cancers. Study-wide context: Patients in dose escalation had liver, melanoma, kidney or head and neck cancers. From about 23 to 85 years was the age range, with a mean of about 56 years, and roughly 80% were male. Treatment received earlier with anti-PD-1, anti-PD-L1 or anti-CTLA-4 agents was allowed, and around 40% had some.

TCRdb keeps only in-frame clones here, not all; method: immunoSEQ multiplex PCR. Of 55,000 to 75,000 clones listed, around 80% are singletons. In regard to this clone: The antigen is unknown.

The germline gives CDR1 SGHNT, CDR2 YENEEA. With 5 bases removed from V and 1 base from J, the gap between germline ends came to 14 bases. The CDR3 length is 15 residues. Study-wide results and limits: At 0.1-3.0 mg/kg, partial responders had clonal expansion among the lowest observed.

The chain combines TRBV11-3 with TRBJ1-1; no reliable D call. The sequence came from an adult with an advanced solid tumor such as melanoma, head and neck, liver or kidney cancer. The specimen comprised CD4+ or CD8+ T cells sorted from blood, sampled in a trial of the OX40 agonist ivuxolimab. This CDR3 reads CASSHSGNRNTEAFF. CDR3 in DNA: TGTGCCAGCAGCCATTCGGGGAATAGGAACACTGAAGCTTTCTTT.